The 3 T cell receptor beta chains given below trace back to one sample, sequenced in a study of Ad26.COV2.S vaccination and SARS-CoV-2 variants. The repertoire was sequenced with immunoSEQ multiplex PCR; TCRdb's copy has only in-frame clones and lacks some. The profile shows around 370,000 clones, 70% to 90% of them singletons. Treatment reported: about 20 received Ad26.COV2.S at low or high dose, single or two shots; several received placebo; per-sample allocation not given. Sampling occurred on day 63 after the first vaccine or placebo injection. Sequenced material: peripheral blood, taken in a trial of Ad26.COV2.S vaccine versus placebo. Receptors were obtained from a person between 18 and 59 years old who received the Ad26.COV2.S COVID-19 vaccine or a placebo.

This chain joins TRBV15 and TRBJ1-2; maybe TRBD1 (6 bases). There are 15 residues in the CDR3. Trimming cost V 0 bases and J 5 bases, with 13 bases left between them. The germline V gene encodes CDR1 LNHNV and CDR2 YYDKDF (reference sequence). In DNA, the CDR3 is TGTGCCACCAGCAGAGATCTAGGGGGGCCATATGGCTACACCTTC. Encoded protein: CATSRDLGGPYGYTF. The complete variable domain, with remaining parts taken from reference TRBV15 and TRBJ1-2, reads DAMVIQNPRYQVTQFGKPVTLSCSQTLNHNVMYWYQQKSSQAPKLLFHYYDKDFNNEADTPDNFQSRRPNTSFCFLDIRSPGLGDTAMYLCATSRDLGGPYGYTFGSGTRLTVV.

The rearrangement joins TRBV27 to TRBJ2-1, with 7 bases fitting TRBD1. The junction had 3 bases not matched to a gene; V was cut back by 5 bases and J by 2 bases. This CDR3 is built from 14 residues. In germline, CDR1 is MNHEY, CDR2 SMNVEV (reference sequence). Here the CDR3 DNA reads TGTGCCAGCAGTAGAGGACAGGCCTACAATGAGCAGTTCTTC. Its protein is CASSRGQAYNEQFF.

The chain combines TRBV30 with TRBJ2-7; 12 bases are shared with TRBD2. Germline CDR1 and CDR2: GTSNPN and SVGIG (reference sequence). J gave up 10 bases and V 0 bases, and 7 bases lay outside the gene matches. The CDR3 has 14 amino acids. The CDR3 is CAWSVGASGRDQYF. As DNA, the CDR3 is TGTGCCTGGAGTGTTGGGGCTAGCGGGAGGGATCAGTACTTC.